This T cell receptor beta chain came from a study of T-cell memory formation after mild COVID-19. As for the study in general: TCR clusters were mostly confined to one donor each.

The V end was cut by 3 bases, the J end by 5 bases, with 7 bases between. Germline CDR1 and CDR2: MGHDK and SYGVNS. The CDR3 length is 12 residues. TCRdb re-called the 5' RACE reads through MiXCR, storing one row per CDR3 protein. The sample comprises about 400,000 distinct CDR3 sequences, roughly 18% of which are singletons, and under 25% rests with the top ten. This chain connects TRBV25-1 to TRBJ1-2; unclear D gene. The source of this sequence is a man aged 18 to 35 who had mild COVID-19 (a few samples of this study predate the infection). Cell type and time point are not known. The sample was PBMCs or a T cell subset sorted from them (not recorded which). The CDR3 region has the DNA TGTGCCAGCAGTGACCCGGCTTATGGCTACACCTTC. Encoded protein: CASSDPAYGYTF.